This TCR beta chain is from a study of T-cell memory formation after mild COVID-19. Study information: Clustering of TCRs was largely donor specific.

The V gene end was trimmed by 0 bases and the J gene end by 3 bases; junction bases not matched to a gene: 7. The V gene's germline CDR1 is SGHRS and CDR2 YFSETQ. This CDR3 spans 16 amino acids. Overall study results and limits: CD4+ contracting clones were found mainly in CM and EM, and CD8+ ones in EMRA. Memory from before infection featured some responding clones, which suggests cross-reactive memory joined.

Amplification by 5'RACE using constant-segment primers produced TCR alpha and TCR beta cDNA libraries that carried sample barcodes and UMIs. TCRdb recomputed calls from the 5' RACE reads with MiXCR, one row per CDR3 protein. Counted here are approximately 44,000 distinct CDR3 sequences, approximately 6.8% occurring once; the ten biggest clones make up approximately 1.5%. As regards this clonotype: Its target is not known.

The sequenced material came from PBMCs or a T cell subset sorted from them (not recorded which). J is TRBJ2-3 and V is TRBV5-1; 7 positions agree with TRBD2. The receptor was isolated from a man younger than 35 who had mild COVID-19 (a few samples of this study predate the infection). Cell type and time point are not known. In DNA, the CDR3 is TGCGCCAGCAGCTTGGGAAGCGGGGAGATGACAGATACGCAGTATTTT. Translation gives CASSLGSGEMTDTQYF.